These 23 T cell receptor beta chains were all obtained from the same sample, sequenced in a study of T cell responses to AZD1222 COVID-19 vaccine. Only in-frame clones appear in the TCRdb table, and some are missing; sequencing was by immunoSEQ multiplex PCR. Of about 120,000 clones in the sample, about 89% were seen once. Here the sequenced sample was peripheral blood, taken on day 0 of AZD1222 vaccination. Every receptor here comes from an adult in good health.

A single count supports this clone. The chain links TRBV5-6 to TRBJ1-2, with D unclear. The CDR3 spans 15 residues. Trimming cost V 4 bases and J 4 bases, with 17 bases left between them. Looked up from germline, CDR1 is SGHDT and CDR2 is YYEEEE. The CDR3 reads CASSVLRTDIYGYTF. The DNA of the CDR3 is TGTGCCAGCAGCGTTCTTAGGACGGATATCTATGGCTACACCTTC.

The V gene is TRBV4-2, the J gene TRBJ1-4; TRBD1 is a possible D gene (6 bases). From germline, CDR1 is LGHNA and CDR2 YNFKEQ. The CDR3 length is 14 residues. The V end lost 5 bases, the J end lost 8 bases, and 15 bases lay between the germline ends. Here the CDR3 reads CASSGGRGREKLFF. CDR3 DNA sequence: TGTGCCAGCAGCGGGGGCAGGGGTCGCGAAAAACTGTTTTTT.

V is TRBV15 and J is TRBJ2-5; D might be TRBD2 (5 bases). Trimming removed 5 bases from V and 5 bases from J, with 18 bases in between. Germline-derived CDR1 and CDR2 are LNHNV and YYDKDF (reference sequence). The CDR3 extends over 15 amino acids. The CDR3 bases are TGTGCCACCAGCCTAGCCCTTTCCGGTGGGGAGACCCAGTACTTC. Translation gives CATSLALSGGETQYF.

The chain combines TRBV7-9 with TRBJ1-6, with unresolved D. CDR1 is SEHNR and CDR2 is FQNEAQ in the germline V gene (reference sequence). V lost 0 bases and J lost 12, with 6 bases in between. This CDR3 is 12 amino acids long. The CDR3 spells CASSLADQPLHF. The DNA for the CDR3 is TGTGCCAGCAGCTTAGCGGACCAACCCCTCCACTTT.

V gene TRBV4-1 combines with J gene TRBJ2-7, with unresolved D. Germline-derived CDR1 and CDR2 are MGHRA and YSYEKL. The V gene lost 2 bases and the J gene lost 3 bases, with 14 bases spanning the gap. The CDR3 consists of 15 residues. CDR3 protein: CASSQYESGGYEQYF. The CDR3 nucleotides read TGCGCCAGCAGCCAATACGAGTCAGGTGGCTACGAGCAGTACTTC.

This clone appeared a single time. The V call is TRBV27, the J call TRBJ2-7, with TRBD1 matching 7 bases. The length of the CDR3 is 15 residues. The trim removed 3 bases at V and 7 bases at J, leaving 12 bases unmatched. Germline-derived CDR1 and CDR2 are MNHEY and SMNVEV (reference sequence). The CDR3 coding sequence is TGTGCCAGCAGTTTGATAGGGGACAGCGCGTGGGAGCAGTACTTC. This sequence encodes CASSLIGDSAWEQYF.

The rearrangement joins TRBV30 to TRBJ2-3, with D uncertain. With 3 bases removed from V and 0 bases from J, the gap between germline ends came to 13 bases. Germline-derived CDR1 and CDR2 are GTSNPN and SVGIG (reference sequence). The CDR3 is 15 amino acids. The DNA of the CDR3 is TGTGCCTGGAGCCCTCTCGTGACTAGCACAGATACGCAGTATTTT. Its translation: CAWSPLVTSTDTQYF.

V and J are TRBV3-1 (or the pseudogene TRBV3-2) and TRBJ2-1, with D possibly being TRBD2 (6 bases). V shed 0 bases and J shed 6 bases, with 12 bases lying between them. Germline V lookup: CDR1 LGHDT, CDR2 YNNKEL (reference sequence). This CDR3 spans 15 amino acids. CDR3 sequence (DNA): TGTGCCAGCAGCCAAGATCTGGAGGGTTTCAATGAGCAGTTCTTC. Protein product: CASSQDLEGFNEQFF.

This chain joins TRBV18 and TRBJ1-1; TRBD1 is a possible D gene (5 bases). V shed 5 bases and J shed 1 base, with 11 bases lying between them. CDR1 is KGHSH and CDR2 is LQKENI in the germline V gene. The CDR3 consists of 14 residues. The CDR3 bases are TGTGCCAGCTCAGATCTGGGGGGGAACACTGAAGCTTTCTTT. Its protein is CASSDLGGNTEAFF.

This clone is a singleton in its sample. The chain is built from TRBV7-3 and TRBJ2-2; TRBD2 matches 8 bases. Germline V CDR1 and CDR2: SGHTA, FQGTGA. The CDR3 runs to 19 residues. After removal of 1 base from V and 8 bases from J, the junction contained 18 bases not matched to a gene. The CDR3 nucleotides read TGTGCCAGCAGCTTAATGGCCGGACTAGCTGAAAATCTTGGGGGGGAGCTGTTTTTT. It translates to CASSLMAGLAENLGGELFF.

The chain is built from TRBV7-9 and TRBJ1-6; possibly TRBD1 for D (5 bases). V was shortened by 4 bases and J by 8 bases, with 18 bases between the two germline ends. Germline CDR1 and CDR2: SEHNR and FQNEAQ (reference sequence). The CDR3 sequence is 16 residues long. CDR3 amino acids: CASSSGTLGEYSPLHF. In DNA, the CDR3 is TGTGCCAGCAGCTCCGGGACTCTCGGAGAGTATTCACCCCTCCACTTT. Combining the CDR3 with reference TRBV7-9 and TRBJ1-6 gives the whole variable domain DTGVSQNPRHKITKRGQNVTFRCDPISEHNRLYWYRQTLGQGPEFLTYFQNEAQLEKSRLLSDRFSAERPKGSFSTLEIQRTEQGDSAMYLCASSSGTLGEYSPLHFGNGTRLTVT.

This clone is a singleton in its sample. V is TRBV11-2 and J is TRBJ1-1; D may be TRBD1 (6 bases). The CDR3 covers 15 residues. Germline loops: CDR1 SGHAT, CDR2 FQNNGV. Between the trimmed V and J ends, which lost 7 bases and 2 bases, there was a span of 17 bases. CDR3 DNA: TGTGCCAGCATCGTATCACAGGGTTACAACACTGAAGCTTTCTTT. Its protein is CASIVSQGYNTEAFF. Full variable domain (remainder filled in from reference TRBV11-2 and TRBJ1-1): EAGVAQSPRYKIIEKRQSVAFWCNPISGHATLYWYQQILGQGPKLLIQFQNNGVVDDSQLPKDRFSAERLKGVDSTLKIQPAKLEDSAVYLCASIVSQGYNTEAFFGQGTRLTVV.

The chain links TRBV19 to TRBJ2-7; no firm D call. The ends were cut back, 6 bases at V and 3 bases at J, with 12 bases in the middle. This CDR3 is 13 amino acids long. CDR1 and CDR2 from the germline V gene are LNHDA and SQIVND (reference sequence). CDR3 loop: CASSLTGSYEQYF. DNA of the CDR3: TGTGCCAGTAGCTTGACTGGAAGCTACGAGCAGTACTTC.

V is TRBV4-2 and J is TRBJ2-7; D gene unclear. Germline V gives CDR1 LGHNA, CDR2 YNFKEQ. With 0 bases removed from V and 6 bases from J, the gap between germline ends came to 12 bases. The CDR3 is 14 residues long. DNA for the CDR3: TGTGCCAGCAGCCAAGATGCCTCTTCGGGCGAGCAGTACTTC. Translated, it gives CASSQDASSGEQYF.

This chain uses TRBV10-3 with TRBJ2-3; 9 nucleotides agree with TRBD2. V shed 8 bases and J 3 bases; nucleotides not matched to a gene: 3. The CDR3 covers 13 residues. Germline CDR1 and CDR2: ENHRY and SYGVKD. The CDR3 sequence: CAIGTSTTDTQYF. The CDR3 bases are TGTGCCATCGGGACTAGCACAACAGATACGCAGTATTTT.

CDR3: CASSFRDTGPYEQYF. CDR3 in DNA: TGTGCCAGCAGCTTCCGGGACACCGGACCCTACGAGCAGTACTTC. V and J are TRBV5-5 and TRBJ2-7, with D possibly being TRBD1 (6 bases). The germline V gene encodes CDR1 SGHKS and CDR2 YYEKEE (reference sequence). The CDR3 consists of 15 residues. The V end lost 2 bases, the J end lost 2 bases, and 14 bases lay between the germline ends.

The chain couples TRBV6-5 to TRBJ1-2, with no clear D. The CDR3 loop spans 14 amino acids. Germline-derived CDR1 and CDR2 are MNHEY and SVGAGI. Trimming left V 4 bases short and J 4 bases short, with 13 bases between. CDR3 protein: CASSSLGGPYGYTF. The CDR3 bases are TGTGCCAGCAGTTCCCTAGGCGGCCCCTATGGCTACACCTTC.

This chain links TRBV6-6 with TRBJ1-5; D unresolved. V was trimmed by 6 bases and J by 3 bases, leaving 6 bases between them. Germline CDR1 is MNHNY and CDR2 is SVGAGI (reference sequence). The length of the CDR3 is 12 residues. Written as DNA, the CDR3 is TGTGCCAGCAGCCTCCCCAATCAGCCCCAGCATTTT. Translating it yields CASSLPNQPQHF.

This clone was seen a single time. V and J are TRBV7-3 and TRBJ2-5; D is ambiguous. The CDR3 extends over 13 amino acids. V lost 1 base to trimming and J lost 2 bases, with 5 bases between them. Per the germline V gene, CDR1 is SGHTA and CDR2 is FQGTGA. The CDR3 coding sequence is TGTGCCAGCAGCTTAAAGGGACAAGAGACCCAGTACTTC. It codes for CASSLKGQETQYF.

The genes are TRBV2 and TRBJ2-7; D gene ambiguous. The germline V and J ends were trimmed by 4 bases and 0 bases, with 10 bases remaining between them. The CDR3 covers 14 residues. Germline values: CDR1 SNHLY, CDR2 FYNNEI. CDR3 coding DNA: TGTGCCAGCAGTGGTGGTAGCCTCTCCTACGAGCAGTACTTC. Encoded protein: CASSGGSLSYEQYF.

V is TRBV10-3 and J is TRBJ2-7, with D possibly TRBD2 on 7 matching bases. Germline lookup yields CDR1 ENHRY and CDR2 SYGVKD. The CDR3 totals 16 residues. V shed 5 bases and J shed 0 bases, with 17 bases lying between them. The CDR3 sequence: CAISHGGTPISYEQYF. DNA for the CDR3: TGTGCCATCAGTCACGGGGGGACACCAATCTCCTACGAGCAGTACTTC.

The chain has TRBV7-8 and TRBJ1-3, with D possibly being TRBD1 (6 bases). CDR3 size: 17 residues. Per germline, CDR1 SGHVS and CDR2 FQNEAQ. The V and J ends lost 5 bases and 0 bases respectively, with 17 bases between them. Written as DNA, the CDR3 is TGTGCCAGCAGCCCGGGGACAAGAAAGTCCTCTGGAAACACCATATATTTT. Translating gives CASSPGTRKSSGNTIYF.

The chain links TRBV4-2 to TRBJ2-3; 8 positions match TRBD2. The CDR3 is 16 residues long. V trimming: 1 base; J trimming: 1 base; junction bases outside the gene matches: 4. The germline V gene has CDR1 LGHNA and CDR2 YNFKEQ. This chain's CDR3 is CASSQVTGGGTDTQYF. The CDR3 DNA is TGTGCCAGCAGCCAAGTAACGGGGGGGGGCACAGATACGCAGTATTTT.